Below, 28 T cell receptor beta chains from the same sample are listed, as sequenced in a study of blood T cell repertoires in COVID-19. Measured with immunoSEQ multiplex PCR; TCRdb has only the in-frame clones, and not every one. The table shows about 150,000 clones, with approximately 82% occurring only once. The sequenced sample consisted of peripheral blood. The receptor set was obtained from a man in his 70s who had recovered from COVID-19.

The gene calls are TRBV5-1 and TRBJ2-3; D might be TRBD1 (6 bases). Per germline, CDR1 SGHRS and CDR2 YFSETQ. Between the trimmed V and J ends, which lost 4 bases and 0 bases, there was a span of 12 bases. The CDR3 sequence is 15 residues long. The CDR3 region has the DNA TGCGCCAGCAGCACCGGGACAACTAGCACAGATACGCAGTATTTT. Protein sequence: CASSTGTTSTDTQYF.

This chain uses TRBV6-6 with TRBJ1-2, with 9 bases that match TRBD1. V dropped 6 bases and J dropped 3; count of bases not matched to a gene: 8. From germline, CDR1 is MNHNY and CDR2 SVGAGI (reference sequence). This CDR3 spans 15 amino acids. CDR3 nucleotide sequence: TGTGCCAGCAGGACACAGGGGGCTGCCGACTATGGCTACACCTTC. Protein product: CASRTQGAADYGYTF.

This chain connects TRBV6-2 or TRBV6-3 to TRBJ2-4; TRBD2 matches 10 bases. The CDR3 totals 17 residues. Germline V lookup: CDR1 MNHEY, CDR2 SVGEGT. Trimming at V came to 0 bases and at J to 7 bases, leaving 9 bases not matched to a gene. The CDR3 reads CASSYSRRLAGVNIQYF. The CDR3 coding sequence is TGTGCCAGCAGTTACTCGAGACGGCTAGCGGGAGTTAACATTCAGTACTTC.

CDR3 sequence reads: CASSVAAGMGTDTQYF. For the CDR3, the DNA is TGTGCCAGCAGCGTAGCAGCGGGGATGGGAACAGATACGCAGTATTTT. The chain is built from TRBV9 and TRBJ2-3, with 7 bases fitting TRBD2. With V trimmed by 0 bases and J by 3 bases, 7 bases remained unmatched. The CDR3 covers 16 residues. In germline, CDR1 is SGDLS, CDR2 YYNGEE. The full variable domain, in which reference TRBV9 and TRBJ2-3 provide the parts outside the CDR3, is DSGVTQTPKHLITATGQRVTLRCSPRSGDLSVYWYQQSLDQGLQFLIQYYNGEERAKGNILERFSAQQFPDLHSELNLSSLELGDSALYFCASSVAAGMGTDTQYFGPGTRLTVL.

This clone was observed a single time. The chain's CDR3 is CASSSSGFTDTQYF. The CDR3, as DNA: TGTGCCAGCAGCTCGAGCGGGTTCACAGATACGCAGTATTTT. The gene calls are TRBV7-2 and TRBJ2-3; perhaps TRBD2 as D (6 bases). CDR3 length equals 14 residues. CDR1 and CDR2 from the germline V gene are SGHTA and FQGNSA. Trimming removed 4 bases from V and 2 bases from J, with 10 bases in between.

This clone appeared once. The J gene is TRBJ1-2, the V gene TRBV4-2, with D possibly matching TRBD1 (5 bases). The CDR3 extends over 15 amino acids. Trimming pared 0 bases from V and 4 bases from J, leaving 12 bases between. Germline-derived CDR1 and CDR2 are LGHNA and YNFKEQ. CDR3 sequence (DNA): TGTGCCAGCAGCCAAGACTTGGACACCTTCTATGGCTACACCTTC. Protein product: CASSQDLDTFYGYTF.

The rearrangement links TRBV7-2 to TRBJ2-7, with D possibly matching TRBD2 (6 bases). The CDR3 consists of 15 residues. Trimming cost V 1 base and J 3 bases, with 13 bases left between them. Germline assignment: CDR1 SGHTA and CDR2 FQGNSA. The CDR3 DNA is TGTGCCAGCAGCTTAGGCGCGGGAATGAACTACGAGCAGTACTTC. This translates into CASSLGAGMNYEQYF.

The chain is built from TRBV13 and TRBJ2-6; 8 bases match TRBD1. The germline gives CDR1 PRHDT, CDR2 FYEKMQ (reference sequence). V gave up 3 bases and J gave up 2 bases; unmatched junction bases: 6. This CDR3 contains 17 residues. This CDR3 reads CASSFGQGAAGANVLTF. CDR3 DNA: TGTGCCAGCAGCTTCGGGCAGGGGGCGGCTGGGGCCAACGTCCTGACTTTC. The whole variable domain, remainder taken from reference TRBV13 and TRBJ2-6, is AAGVIQSPRHLIKEKRETATLKCYPIPRHDTVYWYQQGPGQDPQFLISFYEKMQSDKGSIPDRFSAQQFSDYHSELNMSSLELGDSALYFCASSFGQGAAGANVLTFGAGSRLTVL.

CDR3 in amino acids: CASSGTSTDTQYF. CDR3 in DNA: TGCGCCAGCAGTGGGACTAGCACAGATACGCAGTATTTT. The rearrangement uses TRBV10-1 and TRBJ2-3; possibly TRBD2 for D (5 bases). V lost 4 bases, J lost 0 bases, and 5 bases lay in between. Germline CDR1 WNHNN, CDR2 SYGVQD (reference sequence). The CDR3 has 13 residues.

The chain's CDR3 is CASSQDQSGGQETQYF. In DNA form, the CDR3 reads TGCGCCAGCAGCCAAGATCAGTCAGGGGGCCAAGAGACCCAGTACTTC. The chain joins TRBV4-1 to TRBJ2-5; 7 bases match TRBD1. J was trimmed by 1 base and V by 0 bases; bases with no gene match: 5. Germline values: CDR1 MGHRA, CDR2 YSYEKL. The CDR3 totals 16 residues.

The chain recombines TRBV19 with TRBJ2-3; 8 bases are shared with TRBD2. The ends lost 11 bases at V and 3 bases at J; junction bases unmatched: 7. This CDR3 spans 13 amino acids. Germline loops: CDR1 LNHDA, CDR2 SQIVND (reference sequence). CDR3: CASSGGGTDTQYF. CDR3 sequence (DNA): TGTGCCTCTTCGGGGGGGGGAACAGATACGCAGTATTTT.

The chain carries TRBV7-2 and TRBJ2-7; weak D call: TRBD1 (6 bases). CDR1 SGHTA and CDR2 FQGNSA come from the germline V gene. V lost 2 bases and J 0 bases, leaving 20 bases between the germline ends. The CDR3 length is 18 residues. The CDR3 DNA reads as TGTGCCAGCAGCTTAAGGGGGACACTTCCTACCACCTCCTACGAGCAGTACTTC. It is translated as CASSLRGTLPTTSYEQYF.

This chain connects TRBV10-1 to TRBJ2-1; 11 bases fit TRBD2. The CDR3 length is 19 residues. The germline V gene encodes CDR1 WNHNN and CDR2 SYGVQD (reference sequence). Trimming removed 2 bases from V and 4 bases from J; junction bases left unmatched: 13. The CDR3 DNA sequence: TGCGCCAGCAGTGAGCTGACCGGGACTAGCGGCGACGGGTACAATGAGCAGTTCTTC. The encoded protein is CASSELTGTSGDGYNEQFF.

The rearrangement links TRBV5-1 to TRBJ1-5; D may be TRBD1 (5 bases). Germline V gene data show CDR1 as SGHRS and CDR2 as YFSETQ. This CDR3 has 14 residues. V lost 4 bases and J 2 bases, leaving 10 bases between the germline ends. The CDR3 nucleotides are TGCGCCAGCAGCCCCGACAGTGGCAATCAGCCCCAGCATTTT. Translated: CASSPDSGNQPQHF. The variable domain in full, completed from reference TRBV5-1 and TRBJ1-5, reads KAGVTQTPRYLIKTRGQQVTLSCSPISGHRSVSWYQQTPGQGLQFLFEYFSETQRNKGNFPGRFSGRQFSNSRSEMNVSTLELGDSALYLCASSPDSGNQPQHFGDGTRLSIL.

The chain couples TRBV10-3 to TRBJ2-7; TRBD1 is a possible D gene (5 bases). The germline V gene encodes CDR1 ENHRY and CDR2 SYGVKD. Trimming left V 0 bases short and J 4 bases short, with 16 bases between. This CDR3 region has 16 residues. For the CDR3, the DNA is TGTGCCATCAGTGAGTCGGGGCGAGGCAGCTGGTACGAGCAGTACTTC. This gives the protein CAISESGRGSWYEQYF.

V gene TRBV6-5 combines with J gene TRBJ1-2, with TRBD1 matching 7 bases. Losses at the gene ends were 0 bases for V and 6 bases for J; bases not matched to a gene: 7. The CDR3 contains 15 residues. Germline V gives CDR1 MNHEY, CDR2 SVGAGI. The CDR3 DNA follows: TGTGCCAGCAGTTACTCGATCTCAGGGGGTCATGGCTACACCTTC. As protein: CASSYSISGGHGYTF.

The V and J genes are TRBV19 and TRBJ2-7, with TRBD2 identical over 8 bases. The CDR3 consists of 18 residues. Germline V lookup: CDR1 LNHDA, CDR2 SQIVND (reference sequence). V was pared by 1 base and J by 1 base, with 12 bases of the junction left unmatched. The CDR3 reads CASSIGGSGSGSSYEQYF. The CDR3 DNA is TGTGCCAGTAGTATAGGAGGGAGCGGAAGCGGGAGTTCCTACGAGCAGTACTTC.

The J gene is TRBJ2-3, the V gene TRBV3-1 (or the pseudogene TRBV3-2), with 8 bases that match TRBD2. Germline loops: CDR1 LGHDT, CDR2 YNNKEL (reference sequence). This CDR3 region has 15 residues. Trimming took 1 base from V and 9 from J; bases not matched to a gene: 9. CDR3 sequence reads: CASSQGSGKRWTQYF. CDR3 coding DNA: TGTGCCAGCAGCCAAGGTAGCGGGAAGAGATGGACGCAGTATTTT.

This clone was detected only a few times. The chain links TRBV24-1 to TRBJ2-1; TRBD1 might be the D (5 bases). The germline CDR1 and CDR2 sequences are KGHDR and SFDVKD. The CDR3 contains 14 residues. With 0 bases removed from V and 7 bases from J, the gap between germline ends came to 9 bases. The CDR3 reads CATSDLQGWNEQFF. CDR3 coding DNA: TGTGCCACCAGTGATTTGCAGGGTTGGAATGAGCAGTTCTTC.

The chain has TRBV18 and TRBJ2-7; D call uncertain. Trimming pared 2 bases from V and 6 bases from J, leaving 8 bases between. Germline CDR1 KGHSH, CDR2 LQKENI. The CDR3 runs 12 residues. The CDR3 DNA sequence: TGTGCCAGCTCACCAGGGCTTGTCGAGCAGTACTTC. Encoded protein: CASSPGLVEQYF.

The chain recombines TRBV9 with TRBJ2-2; 9 bases align to TRBD2. Germline V gene lookup returns CDR1 SGDLS and CDR2 YYNGEE. The V and J ends lost 1 base and 7 bases, in that order; junction bases with no gene match: 5. This CDR3 is 15 amino acids long. CDR3 residues: CASSVLREGVGELFF. In nucleotides, the CDR3 is TGTGCCAGCAGCGTATTGCGGGAGGGTGTCGGGGAGCTGTTTTTT.

This clone turned up a few times. V usage is TRBV5-1 and J usage is TRBJ2-1; maybe TRBD2 (5 bases). V dropped 0 bases and J dropped 14 bases, with 9 bases sitting between them. Germline CDR1 reads SGHRS; CDR2 reads YFSETQ. This CDR3 spans 11 amino acids. This CDR3 reads CASSLDGVEFF. The CDR3, as DNA: TGCGCCAGCAGCTTGGACGGGGTGGAGTTCTTC.

This clone was picked up a small number of times. The chain employs TRBV4-3 and TRBJ2-7; tentative D call: TRBD2 (5 bases). CDR1 is LGHNA and CDR2 is YSLEER in the germline V gene. With 5 bases removed from V and 4 bases from J, the gap between germline ends came to 15 bases. The CDR3 is made up of 14 amino acids. The CDR3 loop is CASSAWGEGYEQYF. CDR3 in DNA: TGCGCCAGCAGCGCTTGGGGAGAGGGATACGAGCAGTACTTC.

The chain has TRBV4-3 and TRBJ1-6; D call uncertain. In germline, CDR1 is LGHNA, CDR2 YSLEER. This CDR3 comprises 15 residues. Trimming removed 0 bases from V and 5 bases from J, with 8 bases in between. The CDR3 here is CASSQDPRNNSPLHF. CDR3 nucleotide sequence: TGCGCCAGCAGCCAAGATCCGCGGAATAATTCACCCCTCCACTTT.

This clone was picked up many times. V usage is TRBV7-9 and J usage is TRBJ1-3; no reliable D call. Germline CDR1 is SEHNR and CDR2 is FQNEAQ (reference sequence). This CDR3 is 18 amino acids long. With 1 base removed from V and 2 bases from J, the gap between germline ends came to 18 bases. The CDR3 sequence: CASSLGPILRPAGNTIYF. The CDR3 region has the DNA TGTGCCAGCAGCTTAGGTCCGATACTACGTCCAGCTGGAAACACCATATATTTT.

CDR3 bases: TGTGCCGGGAAACGGGAGGCGAGCACCGGGGAGCTGTTTTTT. Translation gives CAGKREASTGELFF. The chain uses TRBV19 and TRBJ2-2, with 7 bases matching TRBD2. V was clipped by 11 bases and J by 4 bases; unmatched bases: 10. The germline V gene encodes CDR1 LNHDA and CDR2 SQIVND (reference sequence). The CDR3 has 14 residues.

The chain joins TRBV5-8 to TRBJ2-7; D is possibly TRBD1 (6 bases). The V end lost 5 bases, the J end lost 5 bases, and 23 bases lay between the germline ends. Germline-derived CDR1 and CDR2 are SGHTS and YDEGEE. The CDR3 extends over 16 amino acids. The CDR3 nucleotides read TGTGCCAGCAGTCACCTCCAGGGGATTGGGGACCACGAGCAGTACTTC. Translating gives CASSHLQGIGDHEQYF.

V gene TRBV3-1 (or the pseudogene TRBV3-2) combines with J gene TRBJ2-3; 9 positions match TRBD2. CDR1 and CDR2 (germline): LGHDT, YNNKEL (reference sequence). CDR3 size: 16 residues. V was pared by 2 bases and J by 2 bases, with 5 bases of the junction left unmatched. The CDR3 DNA sequence: TGTGCCAGCAGCCAACTGACTAGCGGAGACACAGATACGCAGTATTTT. Its translation is CASSQLTSGDTDTQYF.